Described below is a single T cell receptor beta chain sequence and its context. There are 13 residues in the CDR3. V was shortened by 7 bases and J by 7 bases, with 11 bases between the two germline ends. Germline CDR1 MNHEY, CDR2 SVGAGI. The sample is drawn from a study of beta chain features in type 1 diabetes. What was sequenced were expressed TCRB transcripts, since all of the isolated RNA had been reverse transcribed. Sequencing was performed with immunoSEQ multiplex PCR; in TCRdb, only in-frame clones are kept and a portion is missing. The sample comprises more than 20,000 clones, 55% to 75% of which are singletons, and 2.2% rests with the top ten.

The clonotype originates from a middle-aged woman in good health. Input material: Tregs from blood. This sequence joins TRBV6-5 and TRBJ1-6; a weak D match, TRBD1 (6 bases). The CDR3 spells CASTPRGNSPLHF. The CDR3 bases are TGTGCCAGCACCCCAAGGGGGAATTCACCCCTCCACTTT.